The TCR beta chain described here comes from a study of blood T cell repertoires in COVID-19. Methods used by the authors: Researchers report that nucleated cell counts were estimated from reference gene primer amplification. The repertoire was sequenced with immunoSEQ multiplex PCR; TCRdb's copy has only in-frame clones and lacks some. That table gives V, J and clone size, and the DNA gave D and trimming. Here the sample spans hundreds of thousands of clones, around 90% being singletons. V gave up 2 bases and J gave up 3 bases; unmatched junction bases: 7. Germline V gene data show CDR1 as LNHDA and CDR2 as SQIVND (reference sequence). The CDR3 consists of 16 residues.

J is TRBJ2-1 and V is TRBV19; 7 nucleotides match TRBD1. This TCR was sampled from a man aged 60 to 75 who had recovered from COVID-19. Sample: peripheral blood. CDR3 region: CASSIRTGSYYNEQFF. The CDR3 DNA sequence: TGTGCCAGTAGTATAAGGACAGGCTCATACTACAATGAGCAGTTCTTC.